This entry lists 24 T cell receptor beta chains sequenced from one sample in a study of identical twins listed by TCRdb under 2016. Libraries were constructed by 5' RACE. Sequencing used an Illumina HiSeq 2000. TCRdb passed the public sequencing reads through fastp at Q25 and MiXCR, retaining productive beta sequences. Here each entry gathers all rows of one CDR3 protein and keeps the most common genes and DNA. The sample table shows 600,000 to 800,000 distinct CDR3 sequences, and around 20% are seen once. The ten largest clones add up to about 4.3% of the sample. In addition, the sample was reused for a study of T cells expressing NK-cell markers.

Input material: PBMCs. All receptors come from a young woman in good health.

This chain connects TRBV20-1 to TRBJ1-5; unclear D gene. Trimming took 4 bases from V and 0 from J, leaving 10 bases between them. CDR3 length: 14 residues. The germline CDR1 and CDR2 sequences are DFQATT and SNEGSKA (reference sequence). The CDR3 region is CSATTGNSNQPQHF. DNA for the CDR3: TGCAGTGCTACGACGGGAAATAGCAATCAGCCCCAGCATTTT.

This clonotype appeared many times. This chain joins TRBV12-3 or TRBV12-4 and TRBJ1-2; no firm D call. This CDR3 has 11 residues. V was shortened by 5 bases and J by 9 bases, with 10 bases between the two germline ends. In DNA, the CDR3 is TGTGCCAGCAGTGCGACCCAGCGCTACACCTTC. Its protein product is CASSATQRYTF.

The chain joins TRBV10-3 to TRBJ2-3; 9 bases are shared with TRBD2. This CDR3 contains 14 residues. The junction had 4 bases not matched to a gene; V was cut back by 4 bases and J by 5 bases. In germline, CDR1 is ENHRY, CDR2 SYGVKD. CDR3 bases: TGTGCCATCAGTGGGACTAGCGCCGTAGATACGCAGTATTTT. Encoded protein: CAISGTSAVDTQYF.

The V call is TRBV6-1, the J call TRBJ1-6, with D possibly matching TRBD1 (6 bases). Trimming shortened V by 6 bases and J by 7 bases, and 10 bases separated the two germline ends. CDR1 is MNHNS and CDR2 is SASEGT in the germline V gene. This CDR3 has 13 amino acids. For the CDR3, the DNA is TGTGCCAGCAGGGGGACATTCAATTCACCCCTCCACTTT. Its protein is CASRGTFNSPLHF.

DNA of the CDR3: TGCGCCAGCAGTAAAACGGCATCGAGGACCGGGGAGCTGTTTTTT. As protein: CASSKTASRTGELFF. The chain has TRBV5-1 and TRBJ2-2; D unresolved. Germline loops: CDR1 SGHRS, CDR2 YFSETQ. The V and J ends lost 5 bases and 5 bases respectively, with 16 bases between them. This CDR3 spans 15 amino acids.

The genes are TRBV29-1 and TRBJ2-7, with D hard to call. This CDR3 is built from 12 residues. V lost 5 bases and J 12 bases, leaving 20 bases between the germline ends. Germline V lookup: CDR1 SQVTM, CDR2 ANQGSEA. In DNA, the CDR3 is TGCAGCGTTTACACTGCTGGTGGCGCCCCGTACTTC. Protein sequence: CSVYTAGGAPYF.

This clonotype was seen more than once but under ten times. The rearrangement links TRBV10-3 to TRBJ2-3; the D gene is possibly TRBD2 (7 bases). This CDR3 spans 11 amino acids. Germline assignment: CDR1 ENHRY and CDR2 SYGVKD. Trimming took off 10 bases at V and 8 bases at J, with 13 bases between the two ends. As DNA, the CDR3 is TGTGCCACCCTAGGGGGGGGTACGCAGTATTTT. It translates to CATLGGGTQYF.

The chain has TRBV5-1 and TRBJ2-1; possibly TRBD1 for D (5 bases). V lost 0 bases to trimming and J lost 6 bases, with 16 bases between them. The CDR3 runs to 16 residues. Germline CDR1 and CDR2: SGHRS and YFSETQ. CDR3 bases: TGCGCCAGCAGCTTGGTACGGCTAGGGGCACTCAATGAGCAGTTCTTC. Its translation: CASSLVRLGALNEQFF.

The chain couples TRBV6-1 to TRBJ2-5; 11 nucleotides match TRBD2. Per germline, CDR1 MNHNS and CDR2 SASEGT. The CDR3 length is 13 residues. The trim removed 11 bases at V and 3 bases at J, leaving 5 bases unmatched. CDR3 nucleotide sequence: TGTGCCTCAGGACTAGCGGGCGAAGAGACCCAGTACTTC. Its translation is CASGLAGEETQYF.

The chain links TRBV20-1 to TRBJ2-7, with D unclear. Trimming took 3 bases from V and 2 from J, leaving 23 bases between them. Germline V CDR1 and CDR2: DFQATT, SNEGSKA (reference sequence). This CDR3 is built from 17 residues. As DNA, the CDR3 is TGCAGTGCTAGGAGGAAGGGTGCGAGGAGTTTCACCTACGAGCAGTACTTC. This sequence encodes CSARRKGARSFTYEQYF.

This sequence joins TRBV7-8 and TRBJ1-1, with D hard to call. Looked up from germline, CDR1 is SGHVS and CDR2 is FQNEAQ. The CDR3 consists of 13 residues. Trimming removed 4 bases at V and 1 base at J, with 7 bases between. CDR3 DNA sequence: TGTGCCAGCAGCTCTCACAGGAACACTGAAGCTTTCTTT. It yields the protein CASSSHRNTEAFF.

The V and J genes are TRBV15 and TRBJ2-2, with D perhaps TRBD2 (5 bases). The CDR3 has 13 amino acids. Trimming stripped 5 bases from V and 6 bases from J, with 10 bases between. Germline loops: CDR1 LNHNV, CDR2 YYDKDF (reference sequence). CDR3 protein: CATSGTSPGELFF. CDR3 coding DNA: TGTGCCACCAGCGGAACTAGTCCCGGGGAGCTGTTTTTT.

The rearrangement joins TRBV5-1 to TRBJ2-1; 7 nucleotides align to TRBD1. There are 14 residues in the CDR3. Germline V CDR1 and CDR2: SGHRS, YFSETQ. V lost 7 bases and J lost 3; bases outside the gene matches: 7. For the CDR3, the DNA is TGCGCCAGCGGCAGGGGACAGATCTACAATGAGCAGTTCTTC. Translation gives CASGRGQIYNEQFF.

This chain links TRBV10-3 with TRBJ1-3; 11 bases are a match to TRBD1. The germline gives CDR1 ENHRY, CDR2 SYGVKD. This CDR3 spans 16 amino acids. Trimming at V came to 6 bases and at J to 0 bases, leaving 4 bases not matched to a gene. The CDR3 DNA reads as TGTGCCATCAGGACCGGGACAGGGGGCTCTGGAAACACCATATATTTT. Amino acids: CAIRTGTGGSGNTIYF.

This clonotype was counted between two and nine times. In DNA, the CDR3 is TGTGCCACCAGTGATCCGGGGGGAGGCCAACACAATGAGCAGTTCTTC. It is translated as CATSDPGGGQHNEQFF. V is TRBV24-1 and J is TRBJ2-1, with 7 bases fitting TRBD2. Germline V gives CDR1 KGHDR, CDR2 SFDVKD. The V and J ends lost 3 bases and 5 bases, in that order; junction bases with no gene match: 9. The CDR3 is 16 amino acids.

CDR3 amino acids: CSATHGGNEKLFF. DNA for the CDR3: TGCAGTGCCACACATGGAGGCAATGAAAAACTGTTTTTT. The V call is TRBV20-1, the J call TRBJ1-4; D not resolved. Germline assignment: CDR1 DFQATT and CDR2 SNEGSKA (reference sequence). The CDR3 sequence is 13 residues long. Trimming pared 6 bases from V and 5 bases from J, leaving 13 bases between.

On this clonotype itself: One end of the junction does not line up with germline, which may come from a read error. This chain joins TRBV2 and TRBJ2-4; 11 nucleotides align to TRBD1. This CDR3 is built from 16 residues. CDR1 SNHLY and CDR2 FYNNEI come from the germline V gene. This chain's CDR3 is CASSEGTGGAKNIKYF. In nucleotides, the CDR3 is TGTGCCAGCAGTGAAGGGACAGGGGGCGCCAAAAACATTAAGTACTTC. The full variable domain, in which reference TRBV2 and TRBJ2-4 provide the parts outside the CDR3, is EPEVTQTPSHQVTQMGQEVILRCVPISNHLYFYWYRQILGQKVEFLVSFYNNEISEKSEIFDDQFSVERPDGSNFTLKIRSTKLEDSAMYFCASSEGTGGAKNIKYFGAGTRLSVL.

This clonotype was counted a few times. J is TRBJ1-1 and V is TRBV12-3 or TRBV12-4; tentatively, D is TRBD1 (5 bases). V gave up 5 bases and J gave up 8 bases, with 12 bases separating them. This CDR3 has 12 amino acids. The CDR3 DNA reads as TGTGCCAGCAGTCGGGGCAAGGGGGAAGCTTTCTTT. As protein: CASSRGKGEAFF.

This clonotype appeared a few times. This sequence joins TRBV7-8 and TRBJ2-3; D possibly uses TRBD1 or TRBD2 (6 bases each). The germline gives CDR1 SGHVS, CDR2 FQNEAQ. This CDR3 comprises 13 residues. The V end lost 5 bases, the J end lost 4 bases, and 10 bases lay between the germline ends. The CDR3 DNA follows: TGTGCCAGCAGCGCCGGGGGCTCAGATACGCAGTATTTT. Amino acids: CASSAGGSDTQYF.

The chain is built from TRBV10-3 and TRBJ2-2; 7 nucleotides line up with TRBD1. The V gene's germline CDR1 is ENHRY and CDR2 SYGVKD. The ends lost 1 base at V and 3 bases at J; junction bases unmatched: 8. The length of the CDR3 is 17 residues. The CDR3 reads CAISEFKTGSDTGELFF. CDR3 nucleotides: TGTGCCATCAGTGAGTTCAAGACAGGGTCCGACACCGGGGAGCTGTTTTTT.

The chain joins TRBV7-2 to TRBJ2-7; the match to TRBD2 covers 13 bases. Germline lookup yields CDR1 SGHTA and CDR2 FQGNSA. The CDR3 length is 15 residues. V shed 4 bases, J shed 7 bases, and the junction held 7 bases outside the gene matches. In nucleotides, the CDR3 is TGTGCCAGCAGCTCTACTAGCGGGAGGGTGAGGGAGCAGTACTTC. Protein sequence: CASSSTSGRVREQYF.

This clonotype was seen a single time. The chain employs TRBV9 and TRBJ1-2, with D possibly being TRBD1 (5 bases). The V gene lost 3 bases and the J gene lost 8 bases, with 20 bases spanning the gap. Germline V gene sequence: CDR1 SGDLS, CDR2 YYNGEE. The CDR3 covers 15 residues. The CDR3 here is CASSAGRTTGVGYTF. In DNA form, the CDR3 reads TGTGCCAGCAGCGCGGGAAGGACCACGGGGGTAGGCTACACCTTC.

V gene TRBV2 combines with J gene TRBJ2-3; D gene uncertain. CDR3 length equals 16 residues. The germline V gene has CDR1 SNHLY and CDR2 FYNNEI. The V end was cut by 1 base, the J end by 4 bases, with 15 bases between. The CDR3 DNA sequence: TGTGCCAGCAGTGAAGGAGGTGTGGGTAGTTCAGATACGCAGTATTTT. Translating it yields CASSEGGVGSSDTQYF.

The chain carries TRBV15 and TRBJ2-1; D could derive from TRBD1 or TRBD2 (6 bases each). Germline CDR1 LNHNV, CDR2 YYDKDF (reference sequence). V lost 1 base and J 2 bases, leaving 9 bases between the germline ends. CDR3 size: 15 residues. Here the CDR3 DNA reads TGTGCCACCAGCAGAGGGGGGGCAGCCTACAATGAGCAGTTCTTC. Protein sequence: CATSRGGAAYNEQFF.